This T cell receptor (beta chain) stems from a study of blood T cell repertoires in COVID-19. Across the study: COVID-19 samples from acute and convalescent phases originated in the United States, Italy and Spain.

Method: immunoSEQ multiplex PCR; TCRdb's copy keeps in-frame clones and lacks some. Among around 130,000 clones listed, about four fifths were seen once. The V and J ends lost 6 bases and 7 bases respectively, with 12 bases between them. Looked up from germline, CDR1 is DFQATT and CDR2 is SNEGSKA (reference sequence). CDR3 length: 11 residues. The receptor comes from a woman aged 55-75 years with acute or convalescent COVID-19. The V gene is TRBV20-1, the J gene TRBJ1-1; the D gene is possibly TRBD1 (5 bases). The sequenced sample was peripheral blood. Written as DNA, the CDR3 is TGCAGTGCCCCACTCACAGGTGAAGCTTTCTTT. This sequence encodes CSAPLTGEAFF.